The rows below give T cell receptor beta chains drawn from one sample of a study of cytomegalovirus exposure and HLA in healthy donors. Profiling relied on immunoSEQ multiplex PCR, and the TCRdb table lists in-frame clones only, not all of them. The sample carries about 170,000 clones, around 75% recorded once. Source material: PBMCs. The source of these receptors is a woman in her forties or fifties in good health and CMV-seropositive. Each CDR3 is given with its conserved first and last residue. The D gene is left open where the match is weak. A row's size may be missing; if present it is once, few, many or a size class.

cdr3_aa,cdr3_nt,v_call,clone_size,d_call,j_call
CASSSGQGYEQYF,TGCGCCAGCAGTTCGGGACAGGGCTACGAGCAGTACTTC,TRBV10-1,once,TRBD1,TRBJ2-7
CASSLKPSGGTSLGTDTQYF,TGTGCCAGCAGCCTAAAGCCTAGCGGGGGTACTTCTCTAGGGACAGATACGCAGTATTTT,TRBV7-3,.,TRBD2,TRBJ2-3
CASSLLISGDNEQFF,TGCGCCAGCAGCTTGCTGATTAGCGGGGACAATGAGCAGTTCTTC,TRBV5-1,.,TRBD2,TRBJ2-1
CASRQGYGTEAFF,TGTGCCAGCAGGCAGGGGTATGGGACTGAAGCTTTCTTT,TRBV6-5,.,.,TRBJ1-1
CASSPRKGGAGKDYGYTF,TGTGCCAGCAGCCCACGGAAGGGAGGAGCCGGTAAAGACTATGGCTACACCTTC,TRBV7-9,.,.,TRBJ1-2
CATSPPGLAGGTDTQYF,TGTGCCACCAGCCCTCCGGGACTAGCGGGGGGAACAGATACGCAGTATTTT,TRBV15,.,TRBD2,TRBJ2-3
CASSQGVQGREAFF,TGCGCCAGCAGCCAAGGTGTTCAGGGCAGGGAAGCTTTCTTT,TRBV4-1,.,.,TRBJ1-1
CASSYSGQDLRGLFF,TGTGCCAGCAGTTACTCGGGACAGGACTTAAGAGGACTGTTTTTT,TRBV6-5,.,TRBD1,TRBJ1-4
CASSALARDTGELFF,TGTGCCAGCAGCGCACTAGCGAGGGACACCGGGGAGCTGTTTTTT,TRBV9,.,TRBD2,TRBJ2-2
CASSLERYGYTF,TGTGCCAGCAGCTTGGAGCGTTATGGCTACACCTTC,TRBV5-8,few,.,TRBJ1-2
CAWGEGGEQFF,TGTGCCTGGGGGGAGGGGGGTGAGCAGTTCTTC,TRBV30,.,.,TRBJ2-1
CASSRSTSSYNSPLHF,TGCGCCAGCAGCCGATCCACTAGCTCCTATAATTCACCCCTCCACTTT,TRBV5-1,.,.,TRBJ1-6
CAIGAGNTIYF,TGTGCCATCGGGGCTGGAAACACCATATATTTT,TRBV6-5,.,.,TRBJ1-3
CASSRRDPRGGYTF,TGTGCCAGCAGTCGAAGAGATCCCCGGGGTGGCTACACCTTC,TRBV6-5,.,.,TRBJ1-2
CASSYRTGKAFF,TGTGCCAGCAGTTATCGGACAGGAAAAGCTTTCTTT,TRBV6-6,.,TRBD1,TRBJ1-1
CASSIRGGGAYGNQPQHF,TGTGCCAGCAGCATTAGAGGTGGAGGGGCGTACGGCAATCAGCCCCAGCATTTT,TRBV7-2,once,.,TRBJ1-5
CASRPGQGRGNTEAFF,TGTGCCAGCAGGCCGGGACAGGGGAGGGGGAACACTGAAGCTTTCTTT,TRBV27,.,TRBD1,TRBJ1-1
CASSTRTLYGYTF,TGTGCCAGCAGCACACGAACCCTTTATGGCTACACCTTC,TRBV5-6,few,.,TRBJ1-2
CASSYGTGNTGELFF,TGTGCCAGCAGTTACGGGACAGGGAACACCGGGGAGCTGTTTTTT,TRBV6-5,few,TRBD1,TRBJ2-2
CASSIGGDRHLGGYTF,TGTGCCAGCAGTATCGGAGGGGACCGTCACCTTGGTGGCTACACCTTC,TRBV5-4,.,.,TRBJ1-2
CASSLNRDVYGYTF,TGTGCCAGCAGCTTAAACCGAGATGTCTATGGCTACACCTTC,TRBV7-2,.,.,TRBJ1-2
CASSPRLAAGGTDTQYF,TGTGCCAGCAGCCCGCGACTAGCCGCGGGAGGAACAGATACGCAGTATTTT,TRBV7-2,few,TRBD2,TRBJ2-3
CASSSLAMGAETQYF,TGTGCCAGCAGTTCCCTAGCGATGGGTGCGGAGACCCAGTACTTC,TRBV27,few,.,TRBJ2-5
CAISEAGALGNEQFF,TGTGCCATCAGTGAGGCGGGGGCCCTGGGCAATGAGCAGTTCTTC,TRBV10-3,.,.,TRBJ2-1
CASSYRDRGIYGYTF,TGTGCCAGCAGTTACCGGGACAGGGGTATCTATGGCTACACCTTC,TRBV6-5,few,TRBD1,TRBJ1-2
CASTTSGGPNEQFF,TGTGCCAGCACCACTAGCGGGGGGCCCAATGAGCAGTTCTTC,TRBV27,.,TRBD2,TRBJ2-1
CASSFPPYTDTQYF,TGTGCCAGCAGCTTCCCCCCCTACACAGATACGCAGTATTTT,TRBV7-9,.,.,TRBJ2-3
CASSITGGYTNQPQHF,TGTGCCAGTAGTATAACAGGGGGCTATACCAATCAGCCCCAGCATTTT,TRBV19,few,TRBD1,TRBJ1-5
CASRARDSNQPQHF,TGTGCCAGCAGGGCCCGGGATAGCAATCAGCCCCAGCATTTT,TRBV9,once,.,TRBJ1-5
CASRVIAGAYNEQFF,TGTGCCAGCAGGGTGATAGCGGGGGCGTACAATGAGCAGTTCTTC,TRBV2,.,TRBD2,TRBJ2-1
CASSEAWGVDEKLFF,TGTGCCAGCAGTGAAGCGTGGGGAGTCGATGAAAAACTGTTTTTT,TRBV6-1,.,.,TRBJ1-4
CASSSSHPSSGNTIYF,TGTGCCAGCAGTTCCTCCCATCCCAGCTCTGGAAACACCATATATTTT,TRBV6-5,.,.,TRBJ1-3
CASSQGGGYNSPLHF,TGTGCCAGCAGCCAAGGAGGGGGCTATAATTCACCCCTCCACTTT,TRBV4-2,few,.,TRBJ1-6
CASSYSMGSGNTIYF,TGTGCCAGCAGTTACTCGATGGGGAGCGGAAACACCATATATTTT,TRBV6-5,.,.,TRBJ1-3
CASIWGLNSPLHF,TGTGCCAGCATATGGGGCCTTAATTCACCCCTCCACTTT,TRBV2,.,.,TRBJ1-6
CATSRRRTGGFWEQYF,TGTGCCACCAGCAGAAGGAGGACAGGGGGCTTTTGGGAGCAGTACTTC,TRBV15,.,TRBD1,TRBJ2-7
CASSLRDRDNSPLHF,TGCGCCAGCAGCTTACGGGACAGGGATAATTCACCCCTCCACTTT,TRBV5-1,.,TRBD1,TRBJ1-6
CAWSKPGQGPWYEQYF,TGTGCCTGGAGTAAGCCGGGACAGGGGCCGTGGTACGAGCAGTACTTC,TRBV30,.,TRBD1,TRBJ2-7
CASSPRVTGQRYGYTF,TGTGCCAGTAGTCCCCGCGTAACGGGACAGCGTTATGGCTACACCTTC,TRBV19,.,TRBD1,TRBJ1-2
CASSQTGSTIYEQYF,TGTGCCAGCAGCCAGACAGGCAGTACAATCTACGAGCAGTACTTC,TRBV2,few,.,TRBJ2-7
CASSPRENTEAFF,TGTGCCAGCTCACCCAGGGAAAACACTGAAGCTTTCTTT,TRBV18,.,.,TRBJ1-1
CASSVTSGGLGTYNEQFF,TGTGCCAGCAGCGTTACTAGCGGGGGGCTTGGGACCTACAATGAGCAGTTCTTC,TRBV9,.,TRBD2,TRBJ2-1
CASSQDFRNTEAFF,TGTGCCAGCAGCCAAGATTTTAGGAACACTGAAGCTTTCTTT,TRBV14,.,.,TRBJ1-1
CSARERSEAFF,TGCAGTGCTAGAGAGAGGAGTGAAGCTTTCTTT,TRBV20-1,.,.,TRBJ1-1
CASSPQDSYGYTF,TGTGCCAGCAGCCCGCAGGACTCGTATGGCTACACCTTC,TRBV7-9,.,.,TRBJ1-2
CASSLHSYGYTF,TGTGCCAGCAGCCTTCACTCCTATGGCTACACCTTC,TRBV2,.,.,TRBJ1-2
CASSKDRIGGYTF,TGTGCCAGCAGTAAGGACAGGATAGGTGGCTACACCTTC,TRBV2,once,TRBD1,TRBJ1-2
CASSGAGGGYPEAFF,TGTGCCAGCAGTGGAGCAGGGGGCGGTTACCCTGAAGCTTTCTTT,TRBV6-1,.,TRBD1,TRBJ1-1
CAIGRDLETQYF,TGTGCCATCGGGAGGGACTTGGAGACCCAGTACTTC,TRBV10-3,.,TRBD2,TRBJ2-5
CASTPSTGTHIYGYTF,TGTGCCAGCACCCCATCGACAGGGACCCACATCTATGGCTACACCTTC,TRBV11-2,.,TRBD1,TRBJ1-2
CASSRGLTGVVLTDTQYF,TGTGCCAGCAGCCGGGGCCTGACAGGGGTCGTTCTGACAGATACGCAGTATTTT,TRBV9,.,TRBD1,TRBJ2-3
CASSLDSQETQYF,TGTGCCAGCAGCTTAGACTCTCAAGAGACCCAGTACTTC,TRBV7-9,.,.,TRBJ2-5
CASSQTGNSYEQYF,TGTGCCAGCAGCCAGACAGGGAACTCCTACGAGCAGTACTTC,TRBV4-2,.,TRBD1,TRBJ2-7
CAISEAPGNNQPQHF,TGTGCCATCAGTGAGGCGCCGGGAAACAATCAGCCCCAGCATTTT,TRBV10-3,.,.,TRBJ1-5
CASSLVGQSYTF,TGTGCCAGCAGCTTGGTTGGACAGTCCTACACCTTC,TRBV5-6,.,.,TRBJ1-2
CASSEGTGFRTEAFF,TGTGCCAGCAGTGAAGGGACAGGATTTAGGACTGAAGCTTTCTTT,TRBV6-1,.,TRBD1,TRBJ1-1
CASSSLAGVGTDTQYF,TGCGCCAGCAGCTCCCTAGCGGGGGTGGGGACAGATACGCAGTATTTT,TRBV5-1,.,TRBD2,TRBJ2-3
CASSVEPSKSYEQYF,TGTGCCAGCAGCGTAGAACCTTCTAAATCCTACGAGCAGTACTTC,TRBV9,.,.,TRBJ2-7
CASSLDAQGAVGNTIYF,TGCGCCAGCAGCTTGGACGCTCAGGGGGCAGTTGGAAACACCATATATTTT,TRBV5-1,.,TRBD1,TRBJ1-3